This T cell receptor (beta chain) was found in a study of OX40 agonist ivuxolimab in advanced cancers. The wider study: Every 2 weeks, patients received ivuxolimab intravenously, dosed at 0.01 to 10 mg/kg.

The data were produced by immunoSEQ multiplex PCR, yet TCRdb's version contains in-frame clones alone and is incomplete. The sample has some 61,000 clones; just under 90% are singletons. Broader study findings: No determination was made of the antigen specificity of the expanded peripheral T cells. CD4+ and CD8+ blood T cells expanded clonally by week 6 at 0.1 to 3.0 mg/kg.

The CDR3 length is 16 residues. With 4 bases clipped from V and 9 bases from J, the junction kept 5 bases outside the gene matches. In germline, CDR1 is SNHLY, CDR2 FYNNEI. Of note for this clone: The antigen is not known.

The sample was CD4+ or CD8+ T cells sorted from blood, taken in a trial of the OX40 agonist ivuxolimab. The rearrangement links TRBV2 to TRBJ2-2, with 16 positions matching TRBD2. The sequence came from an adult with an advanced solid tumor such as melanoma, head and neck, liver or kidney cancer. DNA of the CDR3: TGTGCCAGCAGTGCGGGACTAGCGGGAGGGGCCCGGGAGCTGTTTTTT. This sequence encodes CASSAGLAGGARELFF.